This TCR beta chain was sequenced in a study of blood T cell repertoires in COVID-19. The germline gives CDR1 KGHSH, CDR2 LQKENI. The CDR3 totals 16 residues. V was pared by 3 bases and J by 1 base, with 6 bases of the junction left unmatched. The protocol was immunoSEQ multiplex PCR, while the TCRdb copy is restricted to in-frame clones and leaves out a portion. The sample lists under 250,000 clones; 65% to 85% were seen once. This TCR derives from a man in his forties or fifties with acute or convalescent COVID-19. Sequenced input: peripheral blood. The chain employs TRBV18 and TRBJ1-5; 7 bases fit TRBD1. Written as DNA, the CDR3 is TGTGCCAGCTCACCTCAAACAGGGGTCAGCAATCAGCCCCAGCATTTT. It encodes CASSPQTGVSNQPQHF.